The present TCR beta chain was sequenced within a study of blood T cell repertoires in COVID-19. For the study at large: Some COVID-19 samples were acute and others convalescent; all came from the United States, Italy and Spain. Sources were T cells, B-cell-depleted T cells, or PBMCs; the material itself was cDNA or gDNA.

This clone was detected a few times. The table came from immunoSEQ multiplex PCR; TCRdb's copy has only in-frame clones and leaves some out. The data hold 240,000 or so clones, with about 86% observed a single time. Per germline, CDR1 MDHEN and CDR2 SYDVKM. Trimming shortened V by 5 bases and J by 8 bases, and 16 bases separated the two germline ends. This CDR3 has 14 residues. The chain recombines TRBV28 with TRBJ1-3; possible D gene TRBD1, 6 bases. Sequenced material: peripheral blood. The clonotype comes from a man aged 55 to 70 with acute or convalescent COVID-19. The CDR3 loop reads CASSRTGWADTIYF. The DNA for the CDR3 is TGTGCCAGCAGTAGAACAGGGTGGGCGGACACCATATATTTT.